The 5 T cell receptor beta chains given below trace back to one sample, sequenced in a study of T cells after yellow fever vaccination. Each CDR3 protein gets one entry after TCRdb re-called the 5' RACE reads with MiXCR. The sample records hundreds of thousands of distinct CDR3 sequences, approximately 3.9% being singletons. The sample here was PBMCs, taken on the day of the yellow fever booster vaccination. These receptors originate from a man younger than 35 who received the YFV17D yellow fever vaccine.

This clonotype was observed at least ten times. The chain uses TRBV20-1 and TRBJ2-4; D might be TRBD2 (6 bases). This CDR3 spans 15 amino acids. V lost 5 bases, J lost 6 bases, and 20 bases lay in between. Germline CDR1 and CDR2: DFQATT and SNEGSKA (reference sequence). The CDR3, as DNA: TGCAGTGCTCATACTAGCATCGGTTCAAGAAACATTCAGTACTTC. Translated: CSAHTSIGSRNIQYF.

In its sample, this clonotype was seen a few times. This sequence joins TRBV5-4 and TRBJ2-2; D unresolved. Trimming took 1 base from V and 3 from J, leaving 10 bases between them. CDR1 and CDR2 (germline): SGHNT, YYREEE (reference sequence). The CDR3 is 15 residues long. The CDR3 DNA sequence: TGTGCCAGCAGCTTGCTTAGTTATCACACCGGGGAGCTGTTTTTT. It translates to CASSLLSYHTGELFF.

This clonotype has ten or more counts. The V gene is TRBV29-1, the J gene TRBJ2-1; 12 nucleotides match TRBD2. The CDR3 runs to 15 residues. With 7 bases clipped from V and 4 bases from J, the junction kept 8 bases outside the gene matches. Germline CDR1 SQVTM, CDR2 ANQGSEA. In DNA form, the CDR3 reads TGCAGCGCAGAAGGACTAGCGGGGAGGTACAATGAGCAGTTCTTC. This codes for CSAEGLAGRYNEQFF.

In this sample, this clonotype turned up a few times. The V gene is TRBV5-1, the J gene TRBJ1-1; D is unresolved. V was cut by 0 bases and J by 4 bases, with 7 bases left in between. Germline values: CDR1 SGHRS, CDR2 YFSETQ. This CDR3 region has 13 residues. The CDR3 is CASSLVDGTEAFF. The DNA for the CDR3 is TGCGCCAGCAGCTTGGTAGATGGCACTGAAGCTTTCTTT.

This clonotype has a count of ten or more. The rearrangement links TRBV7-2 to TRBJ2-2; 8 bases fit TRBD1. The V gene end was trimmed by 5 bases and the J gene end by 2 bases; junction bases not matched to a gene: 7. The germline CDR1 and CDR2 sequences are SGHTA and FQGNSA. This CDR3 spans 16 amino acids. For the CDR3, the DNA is TGTGCCAGCAGCCCGCGGACAGGGCCCAACACCGGGGAGCTGTTTTTT. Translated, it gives CASSPRTGPNTGELFF.